This TCR beta chain was observed in a study of blood T cell repertoires in COVID-19. Study background: COVID-19 samples, acute and convalescent, were from the United States, Italy and Spain. PBMCs, B-cell-depleted T cells, or T cells were the source of the cDNA or gDNA that made up the material.

CDR3 length: 12 residues. CDR1 and CDR2 (germline): MNHEY, SVGAGI. Trimming stripped 6 bases from V and 4 bases from J, with 9 bases between. As processed by the authors: The assay estimated nucleated cells by amplifying reference gene primers. Some clones are missing from TCRdb's copy, which holds only in-frame ones; the method was immunoSEQ multiplex PCR. V and J calls and clone size are those listed in that table; D and trimming were worked out from the DNA. The data contain 95,000 to 110,000 clones, around 87% of them seen just once; the ten biggest clones take up roughly 15%. The chain links TRBV6-5 to TRBJ1-2; D perhaps matches TRBD1 (5 bases). The clonotype originates from a man aged 50 to 59 with acute or convalescent COVID-19. The sequenced material came from peripheral blood. The CDR3 DNA reads as TGTGCCAGCAGCATAACAGGCTATGGCTACACCTTC. Residues: CASSITGYGYTF.